These 4 T cell receptor beta chains share one sample of origin, sequenced in a study of a mutant IDH1 vaccine in newly diagnosed glioma. No cognate antigen is known for these TCRs. Profiled with immunoSEQ multiplex PCR; TCRdb holds only in-frame clones, not every one. The table has about 65,000 clones, roughly 81% seen once. Time point of the sample: week 23, last vaccination. The study gave 300 ug of mutant IDH1 20-mer peptide per vaccine dose, with topical imiquimod. Sequenced material: PBMCs, taken from a glioma patient whose treatment included an IDH1 peptide vaccine. Every receptor here comes from a man aged 30 to 39 with glioma.

The chain employs TRBV6-6 and TRBJ1-2; 12 nucleotides align to TRBD1. The V gene end was trimmed by 6 bases and the J gene end by 3 bases; junction bases not matched to a gene: 8. The length of the CDR3 is 16 residues. The germline V gene has CDR1 MNHNY and CDR2 SVGAGI (reference sequence). CDR3 bases: TGTGCCAGCAGACCCGGGACAGGGGGCTTCTACTATGGCTACACCTTC. Amino acids: CASRPGTGGFYYGYTF.

This sequence joins TRBV14 and TRBJ1-2; D is uncertain. V was cut by 0 bases and J by 4 bases, with 15 bases left in between. This CDR3 spans 16 amino acids. Germline CDR1 and CDR2: SGHDN and FVKESK. CDR3 nucleotide sequence: TGTGCCAGCAGCCAAGATAGTCGCATACAAATCTATGGCTACACCTTC. Translation gives CASSQDSRIQIYGYTF.

This chain joins TRBV18 and TRBJ1-2; no definite D call. The CDR3 is 15 amino acids. V dropped 2 bases and J dropped 4 bases, with 14 bases sitting between them. Germline V gene data show CDR1 as KGHSH and CDR2 as LQKENI. The CDR3 sequence is CASSPGITEVYGYTF. The CDR3 DNA sequence: TGTGCCAGCTCACCAGGGATAACAGAGGTCTATGGCTACACCTTC.

This clone appeared a few times. V gene TRBV4-2 combines with J gene TRBJ1-1; unclear D gene. Germline V lookup: CDR1 LGHNA, CDR2 YNFKEQ. V gave up 0 bases and J gave up 7 bases, with 3 bases separating them. CDR3 length: 11 amino acids. This chain's CDR3 is CASSQELEAFF. In DNA, the CDR3 is TGTGCCAGCAGCCAAGAACTTGAAGCTTTCTTT.